This T cell receptor (beta chain) was recorded in a study of shared clonotypes between healthy human individuals. Across the study: Donor ages ranged 18 to 49 years: two women, a few men.

For this clone: Its antigen is unknown.

Generated by immunoSEQ multiplex PCR, the TCRdb table keeps only in-frame clones and is missing some. The sample contains about 180,000 clones, about 93% of which appear only once. Naive CD4+ cells were CD45RA-selected; the remaining cells were memory. Study observations and caveats: Inspection by rarefaction showed sorted-subset sequencing to be incomplete despite large depth. Some clonotypes were shared by all four sorted-subset donors, while others were not shared. The non-shared ones had lower generation probabilities than the shared ones.

Germline V gene lookup returns CDR1 SNHLY and CDR2 FYNNEI. V lost 6 bases and J 2 bases, leaving 10 bases between the germline ends. There are 13 residues in the CDR3. The clonotype was recovered from a woman in her twenties or thirties in good health. The chain joins TRBV2 to TRBJ1-1; D is unresolved. What was sequenced was naive CD4+ T cells sorted from blood. Subset in this sample: CD45RA+ positively selected. The DNA for the CDR3 is TGTGCCAGCAGAGTTGACCGAAACACTGAAGCTTTCTTT. Translated, it gives CASRVDRNTEAFF.